The 13 T cell receptor beta chains in this list originate from one sample, sequenced in a study of cytomegalovirus exposure and HLA in healthy donors. PCR was performed using 60 Vbeta and 13 Jbeta primers. Generated by immunoSEQ multiplex PCR, the TCRdb table keeps only in-frame clones and is missing some. The sample consists of approximately 160,000 clones, around 80% of them appearing once. The material sequenced was PBMCs. Receptor source: a male donor in good health and CMV-seronegative.

The V and J genes are TRBV9 and TRBJ1-2; 9 positions match TRBD1. The length of the CDR3 is 17 residues. Germline lookup yields CDR1 SGDLS and CDR2 YYNGEE. With 0 bases clipped from V and 1 base from J, the junction kept 7 bases outside the gene matches. The CDR3 loop reads CASSVGSGTGSNYGYTF. The CDR3 DNA reads as TGTGCCAGCAGCGTAGGGTCCGGGACAGGGAGTAACTATGGCTACACCTTC.

This chain connects TRBV28 to TRBJ2-1, with 10 bases that match TRBD2. This CDR3 spans 17 amino acids. The germline V gene has CDR1 MDHEN and CDR2 SYDVKM. The ends lost 4 bases at V and 4 bases at J; junction bases unmatched: 10. The CDR3 DNA follows: TGTGCCAGCAGTTCTGCGGGACTAGCGTTGGGATACAATGAGCAGTTCTTC. Protein sequence: CASSSAGLALGYNEQFF. Full variable domain (missing parts from reference TRBV28 and TRBJ2-1): DVKVTQSSRYLVKRTGEKVFLECVQDMDHENMFWYRQDPGLGLRLIYFSYDVKMKEKGDIPEGYSVSREKKERFSLILESASTNQTSMYLCASSSAGLALGYNEQFFGPGTRLTVL.

The chain uses TRBV7-9 and TRBJ2-3; 12 bases fit TRBD2. The CDR3 covers 18 residues. Germline V gene data show CDR1 as SEHNR and CDR2 as FQNEAQ (reference sequence). The J segment lost 2 bases and the V segment lost 2 bases, leaving 8 bases of the junction unmatched. CDR3 nucleotides: TGTGCCAGCAGCTTACGCCGGACTAGCGGGGCTAACACAGATACGCAGTATTTT. Translating it yields CASSLRRTSGANTDTQYF. Full variable domain (missing parts from reference TRBV7-9 and TRBJ2-3): DTGVSQNPRHKITKRGQNVTFRCDPISEHNRLYWYRQTLGQGPEFLTYFQNEAQLEKSRLLSDRFSAERPKGSFSTLEIQRTEQGDSAMYLCASSLRRTSGANTDTQYFGPGTRLTVL.

The rearrangement links TRBV7-9 to TRBJ2-7; 7 bases agree with TRBD2. Trimming cost V 5 bases and J 6 bases; bases outside gene matches: 10. This CDR3 is built from 14 residues. The germline V gene has CDR1 SEHNR and CDR2 FQNEAQ (reference sequence). DNA for the CDR3: TGTGCCAGCAGCCCGGGGACTAAGGTTGGCGAGCAGTACTTC. Translated: CASSPGTKVGEQYF.

This clone was found once. The V gene is TRBV4-3, the J gene TRBJ2-5, with TRBD2 as a possible D gene (6 bases). Trimming cost V 4 bases and J 1 base, with 13 bases left between them. The CDR3 has 15 residues. From germline, CDR1 is LGHNA and CDR2 YSLEER. CDR3 nucleotides: TGCGCCAGCAGCCCAGGGACTGGCCTCCAAGAGACCCAGTACTTC. Its translation is CASSPGTGLQETQYF.

This chain uses TRBV4-3 with TRBJ1-2; no definite D call. The CDR3 covers 17 residues. With 0 bases removed from V and 5 bases from J, the gap between germline ends came to 19 bases. The V gene's germline CDR1 is LGHNA and CDR2 YSLEER. Written as DNA, the CDR3 is TGCGCCAGCAGCCAAGATTATCACAAGGAGGGCACTTATGGCTACACCTTC. Translating it yields CASSQDYHKEGTYGYTF.

The J gene is TRBJ1-6, the V gene TRBV27; D unresolved. CDR3 length: 14 amino acids. Germline V CDR1 and CDR2: MNHEY, SMNVEV (reference sequence). Trimming pared 5 bases from V and 14 bases from J, leaving 19 bases between. CDR3 DNA sequence: TGTGCCAGCAGTCTAAGGAATGCAGGCCAAACCCTCCACTTT. This translates into CASSLRNAGQTLHF.

CDR3 bases: TGTGCCACCAGCGTTCTAGCGGCCGCGAACACCGGGGAGCTGTTTTTT. Translated: CATSVLAAANTGELFF. The V gene is TRBV15, the J gene TRBJ2-2; TRBD2 aligns across 7 bases. The CDR3 length is 16 residues. Looked up from germline, CDR1 is LNHNV and CDR2 is YYDKDF (reference sequence). V lost 5 bases and J lost 0; bases outside the gene matches: 6.

This chain joins TRBV7-3 and TRBJ2-5, with D perhaps matching TRBD1 (7 bases). V shed 2 bases and J shed 4 bases, with 14 bases lying between them. CDR3 length: 15 amino acids. The germline gives CDR1 SGHTA, CDR2 FQGTGA. The chain's CDR3 is CASSLVGGGRETQYF. In DNA form, the CDR3 reads TGTGCCAGCAGCTTAGTTGGAGGGGGCAGAGAGACCCAGTACTTC.

Only one count was recorded for this clone. The rearrangement links TRBV15 to TRBJ2-3; D may be TRBD1 (6 bases). The CDR3 consists of 17 residues. Germline V gene lookup returns CDR1 LNHNV and CDR2 YYDKDF (reference sequence). V shed 2 bases and J shed 7 bases, with 22 bases lying between them. The CDR3 region is CATSRKEDRVFIHTQYF. The DNA for the CDR3 is TGTGCCACCAGCAGAAAGGAGGACAGAGTATTTATCCATACGCAGTATTTT.

On this clone: This sample also contains other DNA sequences that code for the same CDR3. V and J are TRBV5-1 and TRBJ2-7; D remains unclear. Trimming removed 0 bases from V and 1 base from J, with 5 bases in between. The CDR3 is made up of 13 amino acids. In germline, CDR1 is SGHRS, CDR2 YFSETQ. The CDR3 region has the DNA TGCGCCAGCAGCTTGGCCGGGTCCTACGAGCAGTACTTC. This codes for CASSLAGSYEQYF.

The chain carries TRBV9 and TRBJ2-5; TRBD2 agrees at 7 bases. Per the germline V gene, CDR1 is SGDLS and CDR2 is YYNGEE. V lost 3 bases to trimming and J lost 5 bases; unmatched junction nucleotides: 7. The CDR3 has 14 amino acids. CDR3 in amino acids: CASSAGLGGETQYF. In DNA form, the CDR3 reads TGTGCCAGCAGCGCGGGACTGGGAGGGGAGACCCAGTACTTC. The full variable domain, completed using reference TRBV9 and TRBJ2-5, is DSGVTQTPKHLITATGQRVTLRCSPRSGDLSVYWYQQSLDQGLQFLIQYYNGEERAKGNILERFSAQQFPDLHSELNLSSLELGDSALYFCASSAGLGGETQYFGPGTRLLVL.

The J gene is TRBJ1-2, the V gene TRBV27; TRBD1 matches 10 bases. This CDR3 has 14 amino acids. Germline V CDR1 and CDR2: MNHEY, SMNVEV (reference sequence). After removal of 5 bases from V and 8 bases from J, the junction contained 8 bases not matched to a gene. Here the CDR3 reads CASSPHWTGGGYTF. CDR3 bases: TGTGCCAGCAGTCCCCACTGGACAGGGGGAGGCTACACCTTC.